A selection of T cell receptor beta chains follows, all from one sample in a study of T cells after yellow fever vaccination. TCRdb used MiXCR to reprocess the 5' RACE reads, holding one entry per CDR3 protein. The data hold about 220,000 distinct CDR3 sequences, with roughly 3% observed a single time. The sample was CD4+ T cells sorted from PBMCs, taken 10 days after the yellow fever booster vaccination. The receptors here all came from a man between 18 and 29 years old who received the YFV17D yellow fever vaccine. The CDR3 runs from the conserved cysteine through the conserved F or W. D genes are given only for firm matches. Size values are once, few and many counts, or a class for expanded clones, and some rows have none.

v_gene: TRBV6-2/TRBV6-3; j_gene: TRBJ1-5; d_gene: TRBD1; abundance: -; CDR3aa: CASRATGSSNQPQHF; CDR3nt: TGTGCCAGCAGGGCGACAGGGAGTAGCAATCAGCCCCAGCATTTT
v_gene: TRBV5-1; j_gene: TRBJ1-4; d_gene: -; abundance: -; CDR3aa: CASSLAGRAEKLFF; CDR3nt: TGCGCCAGCAGCTTGGCAGGCAGGGCAGAAAAACTGTTTTTT
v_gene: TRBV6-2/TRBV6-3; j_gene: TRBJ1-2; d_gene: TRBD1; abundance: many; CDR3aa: CASSDGQGVGYTF; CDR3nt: TGTGCCAGCAGCGATGGACAGGGGGTGGGCTACACCTTC
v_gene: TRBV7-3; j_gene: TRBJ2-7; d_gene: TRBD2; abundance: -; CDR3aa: CASSPSGGAHEQYF; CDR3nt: TGTGCCAGCAGCCCTAGCGGGGGGGCCCACGAGCAGTACTTC
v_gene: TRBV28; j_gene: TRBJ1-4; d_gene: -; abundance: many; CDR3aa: CASSLIASVEKLFF; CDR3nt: TGTGCCAGCAGTTTGATCGCCTCAGTTGAAAAACTGTTTTTT
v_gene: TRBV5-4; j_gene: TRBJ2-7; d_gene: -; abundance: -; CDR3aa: CASSPGPQAMSYEQYF; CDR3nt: TGTGCCAGCAGCCCCGGGCCACAGGCCATGAGTTACGAGCAGTACTTC
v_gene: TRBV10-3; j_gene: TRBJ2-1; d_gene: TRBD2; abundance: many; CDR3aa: CAMSSGIYNEQFF; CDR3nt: TGTGCCATGTCTAGCGGGATTTACAATGAGCAGTTCTTC
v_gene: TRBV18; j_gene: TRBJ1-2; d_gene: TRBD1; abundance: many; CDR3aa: CASSPTTGSYGYTF; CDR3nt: TGTGCCAGCTCACCGACGACAGGGAGCTATGGCTACACCTTC
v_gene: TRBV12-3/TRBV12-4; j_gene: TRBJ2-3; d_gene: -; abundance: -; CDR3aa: CASSSVGPTQYF; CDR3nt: TGTGCCAGCAGTTCGGTTGGCCCTACGCAGTATTTT
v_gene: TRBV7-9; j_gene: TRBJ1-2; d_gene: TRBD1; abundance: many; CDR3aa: CASSLALGTGGATYGYTF; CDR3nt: TGTGCCAGCAGCTTAGCGCTGGGAACAGGGGGCGCGACCTATGGCTACACCTTC
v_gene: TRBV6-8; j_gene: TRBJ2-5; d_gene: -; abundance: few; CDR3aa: CASSYAAKREETQYF; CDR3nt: TGTGCCAGCAGTTACGCGGCTAAACGGGAAGAGACCCAGTACTTC
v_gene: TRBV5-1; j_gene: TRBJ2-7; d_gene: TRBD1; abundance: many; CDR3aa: CASSFTGTEQYEQYF; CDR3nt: TGCGCCAGCAGCTTTACTGGGACAGAGCAGTACGAGCAGTACTTC
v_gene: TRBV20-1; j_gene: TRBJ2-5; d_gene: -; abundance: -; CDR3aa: CSARVRGRGVETQYF; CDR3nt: TGCAGTGCTAGAGTACGGGGGCGCGGGGTGGAGACCCAGTACTTC
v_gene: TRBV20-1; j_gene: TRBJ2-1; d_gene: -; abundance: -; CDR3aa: CSARGGGGSYNEQFF; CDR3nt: TGCAGTGCTCGGGGCGGAGGGGGCTCCTACAATGAGCAGTTCTTC
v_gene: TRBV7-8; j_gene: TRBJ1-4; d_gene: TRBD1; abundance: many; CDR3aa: CASSRLGTGSEKLFF; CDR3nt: TGTGCCAGCAGCCGACTGGGGACAGGGAGTGAAAAACTGTTTTTT
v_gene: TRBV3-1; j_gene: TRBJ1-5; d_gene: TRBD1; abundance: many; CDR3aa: CASSQRGTGGEHF; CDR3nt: TGTGCCAGCAGCCAACGAGGGACAGGGGGGGAGCATTTT
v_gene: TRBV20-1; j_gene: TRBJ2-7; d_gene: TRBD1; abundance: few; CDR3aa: CSATGTGAWEQYF; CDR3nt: TGCAGTGCTACCGGGACAGGGGCCTGGGAGCAGTACTTC
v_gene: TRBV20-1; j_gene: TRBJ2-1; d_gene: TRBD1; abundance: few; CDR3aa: CSAAFVGQGVNEQFF; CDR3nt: TGCAGTGCTGCCTTTGTGGGACAGGGGGTGAATGAGCAGTTCTTC
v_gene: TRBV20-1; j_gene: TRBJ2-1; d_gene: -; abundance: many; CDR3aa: CSARRGSSYNEQFF; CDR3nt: TGCAGTGCTAGACGGGGGAGCTCCTACAATGAGCAGTTCTTC
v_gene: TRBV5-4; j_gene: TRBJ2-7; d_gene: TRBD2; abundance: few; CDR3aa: CASRPLSGGPYEQYF; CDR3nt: TGTGCCAGCCGACCCCTCAGCGGGGGCCCCTACGAGCAGTACTTC
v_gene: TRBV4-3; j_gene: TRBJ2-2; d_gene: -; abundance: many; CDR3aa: CASSQEWVGVLTGELFF; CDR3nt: TGCGCCAGCAGCCAAGAGTGGGTGGGGGTACTAACCGGGGAGCTGTTTTTT
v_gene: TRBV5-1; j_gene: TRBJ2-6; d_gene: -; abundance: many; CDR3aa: CASSLVSGSGANVLTF; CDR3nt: TGCGCCAGCAGCTTGGTATCGGGGTCTGGGGCCAACGTCCTGACTTTC
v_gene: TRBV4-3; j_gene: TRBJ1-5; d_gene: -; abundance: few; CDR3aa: CASSQDQRQGNQPQHF; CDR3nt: TGCGCCAGCAGCCAAGATCAGCGGCAGGGCAATCAGCCCCAGCATTTT
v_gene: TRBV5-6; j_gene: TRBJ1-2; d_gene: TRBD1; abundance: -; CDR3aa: CASRGYRAGQAYKNGYTF; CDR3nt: TGTGCCAGTAGAGGGTATCGGGCGGGACAGGCGTACAAAAATGGCTACACCTTC
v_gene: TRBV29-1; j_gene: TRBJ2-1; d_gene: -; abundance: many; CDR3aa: CSVEEAASYNEQFF; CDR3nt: TGCAGCGTTGAAGAAGCGGCGTCCTACAATGAGCAGTTCTTC
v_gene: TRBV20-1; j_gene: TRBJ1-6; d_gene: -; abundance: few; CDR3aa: CSAQGGDSPLHF; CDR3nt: TGCAGTGCCCAGGGAGGCGATTCACCCCTCCACTTT
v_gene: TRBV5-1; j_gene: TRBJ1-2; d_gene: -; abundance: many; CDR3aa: CASSLGGVDGYTF; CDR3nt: TGCGCCAGCAGCTTGGGCGGCGTGGATGGCTACACCTTC
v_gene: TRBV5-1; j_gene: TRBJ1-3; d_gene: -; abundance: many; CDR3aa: CASSLGPQSSGNTIYF; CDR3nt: TGCGCCAGCAGCTTGGGACCGCAGAGCTCTGGAAACACCATATATTTT
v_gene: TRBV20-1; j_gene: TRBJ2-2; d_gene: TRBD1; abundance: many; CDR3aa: CSARDRTGGTGELFF; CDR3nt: TGCAGTGCTAGAGATAGGACAGGGGGCACCGGGGAGCTGTTTTTT
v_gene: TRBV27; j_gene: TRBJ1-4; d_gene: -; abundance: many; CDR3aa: CASRPQAIGEKLFF; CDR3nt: TGTGCCAGCAGGCCACAGGCGATTGGCGAAAAACTGTTTTTT
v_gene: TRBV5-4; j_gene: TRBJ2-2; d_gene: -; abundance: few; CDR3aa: CASSLVERELFF; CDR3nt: TGTGCCAGCAGCTTGGTAGAGAGGGAGCTGTTTTTT
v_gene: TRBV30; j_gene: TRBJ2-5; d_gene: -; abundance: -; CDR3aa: CAWSVWGSVGAQYF; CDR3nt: TGTGCCTGGAGTGTATGGGGCTCCGTGGGCGCCCAGTACTTC
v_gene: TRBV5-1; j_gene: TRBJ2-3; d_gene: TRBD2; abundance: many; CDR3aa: CASSLTSGGSYTQYF; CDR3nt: TGCGCCAGCAGCCTAACTAGCGGGGGGTCCTATACGCAGTATTTT
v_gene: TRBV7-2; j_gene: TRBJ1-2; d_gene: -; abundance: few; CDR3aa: CASFGGRNYGYTF; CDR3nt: TGTGCCAGCTTCGGGGGACGGAACTATGGCTACACCTTC
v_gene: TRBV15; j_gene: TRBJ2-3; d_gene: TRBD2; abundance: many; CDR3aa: CATSRDPGGNTQYF; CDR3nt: TGTGCCACCAGCAGAGACCCGGGAGGGAATACGCAGTATTTT
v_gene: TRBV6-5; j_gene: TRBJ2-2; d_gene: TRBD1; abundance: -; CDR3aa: CASSSDPGQAIPGELFF; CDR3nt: TGTGCCAGCAGTTCCGACCCTGGACAGGCTATCCCCGGGGAGCTGTTTTTT
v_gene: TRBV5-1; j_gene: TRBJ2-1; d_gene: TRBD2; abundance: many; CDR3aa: CASSLVSGGLSSYNEQFF; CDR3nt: TGCGCCAGCAGCTTGGTTAGCGGGGGTTTAAGCTCCTACAATGAGCAGTTCTTC
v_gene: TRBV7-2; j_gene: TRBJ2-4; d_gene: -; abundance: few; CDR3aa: CASSLEVWDKNIQYF; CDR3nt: TGTGCCAGCAGCTTAGAAGTTTGGGACAAAAACATTCAGTACTTC
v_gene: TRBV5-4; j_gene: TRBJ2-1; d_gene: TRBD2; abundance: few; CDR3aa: CASSPQGLAGNEQFF; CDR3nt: TGTGCCAGCAGCCCCCAGGGACTAGCGGGAAATGAGCAGTTCTTC
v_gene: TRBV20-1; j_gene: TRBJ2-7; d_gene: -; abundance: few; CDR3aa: CSANNPKNLPYEQYF; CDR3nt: TGCAGTGCTAACAACCCAAAGAACCTTCCCTACGAGCAGTACTTC
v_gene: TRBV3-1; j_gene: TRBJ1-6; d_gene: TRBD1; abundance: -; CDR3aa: CASSQVRDSYSPLHF; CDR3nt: TGTGCCAGCAGCCAAGTTCGGGACAGTTATTCACCCCTCCACTTT
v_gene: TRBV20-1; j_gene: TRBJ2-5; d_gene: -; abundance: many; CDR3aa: CSAQKDQETQYF; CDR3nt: TGCAGTGCCCAGAAGGACCAAGAGACCCAGTACTTC
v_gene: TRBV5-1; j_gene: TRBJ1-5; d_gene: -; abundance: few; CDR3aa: CASSLDGISNQPQHF; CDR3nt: TGCGCCAGCAGCTTGGACGGAATCAGCAATCAGCCCCAGCATTTT
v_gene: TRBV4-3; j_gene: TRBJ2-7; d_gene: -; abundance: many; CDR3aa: CASSFVGEAYEQYF; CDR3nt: TGCGCCAGCAGCTTTGTGGGGGAGGCCTACGAGCAGTACTTC
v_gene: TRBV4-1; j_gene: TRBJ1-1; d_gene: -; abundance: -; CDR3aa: CASSRSDRMNTEAFF; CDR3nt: TGCGCCAGCAGCCGCTCGGACAGAATGAACACTGAAGCTTTCTTT
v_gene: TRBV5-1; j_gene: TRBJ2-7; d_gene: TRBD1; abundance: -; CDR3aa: CASSSRDRVHEQYF; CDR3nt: TGCGCCAGCAGCTCCCGGGACAGGGTCCACGAGCAGTACTTC
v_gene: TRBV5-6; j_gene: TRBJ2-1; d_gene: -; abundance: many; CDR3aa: CASSLAARHQFF; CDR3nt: TGTGCCAGCAGCTTGGCCGCTCGACACCAGTTCTTC
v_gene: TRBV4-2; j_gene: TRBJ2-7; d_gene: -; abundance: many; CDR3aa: CASSQDQRREWEQYF; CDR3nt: TGTGCCAGCAGCCAAGATCAGCGACGTGAGTGGGAGCAGTACTTC
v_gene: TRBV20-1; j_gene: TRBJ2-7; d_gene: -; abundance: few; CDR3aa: CSASKRTYEQYF; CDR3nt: TGCAGTGCTAGTAAGAGAACCTACGAGCAGTACTTC
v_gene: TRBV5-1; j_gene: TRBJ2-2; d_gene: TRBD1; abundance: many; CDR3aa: CASTNDRGRNTGELFF; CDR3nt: TGCGCCAGCACCAACGACAGGGGTCGGAACACCGGGGAGCTGTTTTTT
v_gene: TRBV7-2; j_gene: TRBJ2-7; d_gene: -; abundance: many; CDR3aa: CASSPTAREQYF; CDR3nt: TGTGCCAGCAGCCCTACCGCGCGCGAGCAGTACTTC
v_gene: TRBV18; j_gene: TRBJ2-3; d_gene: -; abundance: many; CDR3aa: CASSRQQGGTDTQYF; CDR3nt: TGTGCCAGCTCAAGGCAACAGGGCGGAACAGATACGCAGTATTTT
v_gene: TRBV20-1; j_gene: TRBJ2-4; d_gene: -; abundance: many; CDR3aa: CSAAREPKNIQYF; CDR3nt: TGCAGTGCTGCCCGGGAGCCCAAAAACATTCAGTACTTC
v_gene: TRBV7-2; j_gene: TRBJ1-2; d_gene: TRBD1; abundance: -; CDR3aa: CASSPTGGSYYGYTF; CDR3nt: TGTGCCAGCAGCCCCACAGGGGGCTCATACTATGGCTACACCTTC
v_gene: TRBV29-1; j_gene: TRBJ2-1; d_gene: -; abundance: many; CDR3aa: CSVGLAGGRSYNEQFF; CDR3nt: TGCAGCGTTGGGCTGGCCGGGGGAAGGTCCTACAATGAGCAGTTCTTC
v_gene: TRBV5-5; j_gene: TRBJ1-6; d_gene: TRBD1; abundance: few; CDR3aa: CASSSGPRTGDNSPLHF; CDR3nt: TGTGCCAGCAGCTCGGGTCCCCGGACAGGTGATAATTCACCCCTCCACTTT
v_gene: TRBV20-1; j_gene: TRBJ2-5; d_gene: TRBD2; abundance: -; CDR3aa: CSARSREGQETQYF; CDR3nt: TGCAGTGCTAGGAGCAGGGAGGGGCAAGAGACCCAGTACTTC